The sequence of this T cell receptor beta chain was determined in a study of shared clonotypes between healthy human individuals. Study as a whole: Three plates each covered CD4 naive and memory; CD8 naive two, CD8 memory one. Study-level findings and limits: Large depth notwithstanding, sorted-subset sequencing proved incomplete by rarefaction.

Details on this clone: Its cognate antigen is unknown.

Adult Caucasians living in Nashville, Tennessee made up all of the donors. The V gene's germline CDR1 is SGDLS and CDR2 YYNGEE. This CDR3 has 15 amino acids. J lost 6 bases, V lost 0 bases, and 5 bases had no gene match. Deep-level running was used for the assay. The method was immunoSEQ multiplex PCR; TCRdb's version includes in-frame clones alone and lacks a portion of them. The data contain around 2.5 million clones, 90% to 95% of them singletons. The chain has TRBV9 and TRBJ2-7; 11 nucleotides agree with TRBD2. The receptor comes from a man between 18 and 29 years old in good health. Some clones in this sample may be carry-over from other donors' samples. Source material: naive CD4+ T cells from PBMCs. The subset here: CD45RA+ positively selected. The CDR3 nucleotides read TGTGCCAGCAGCGTAGGGCTAGCGGGAGGCTCCGAGCAGTACTTC. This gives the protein CASSVGLAGGSEQYF. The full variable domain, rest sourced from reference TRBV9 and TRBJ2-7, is DSGVTQTPKHLITATGQRVTLRCSPRSGDLSVYWYQQSLDQGLQFLIQYYNGEERAKGNILERFSAQQFPDLHSELNLSSLELGDSALYFCASSVGLAGGSEQYFGPGTRLTVT.